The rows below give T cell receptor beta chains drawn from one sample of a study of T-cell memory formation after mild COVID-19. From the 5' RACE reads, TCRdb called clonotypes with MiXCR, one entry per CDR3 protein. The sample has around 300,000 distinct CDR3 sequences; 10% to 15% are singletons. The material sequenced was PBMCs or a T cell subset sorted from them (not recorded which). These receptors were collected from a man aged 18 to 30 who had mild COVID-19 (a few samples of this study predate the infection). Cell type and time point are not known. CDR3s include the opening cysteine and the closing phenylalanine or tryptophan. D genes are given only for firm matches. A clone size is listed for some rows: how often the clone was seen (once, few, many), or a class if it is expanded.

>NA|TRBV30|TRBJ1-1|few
CALGRGFGTEAFF
TGCGCTCTGGGGCGTGGTTTTGGGACTGAAGCTTTCTTT
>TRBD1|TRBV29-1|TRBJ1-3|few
CSVVGDSSTLGNTIYF
TGCAGCGTTGTCGGGGACAGCTCTACATTGGGAAACACCATATATTTT
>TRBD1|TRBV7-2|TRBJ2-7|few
CASSFRQPGQGSYEQYF
TGTGCCAGCAGCTTTAGACAACCGGGACAGGGATCCTACGAGCAGTACTTC
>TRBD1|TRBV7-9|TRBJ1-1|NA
CASSAKRTTGPTEAFF
TGTGCCAGCAGCGCGAAAAGGACGACAGGGCCCACTGAAGCTTTCTTT
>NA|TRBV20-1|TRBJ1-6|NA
CSATGTSSPLHF
TGCAGTGCTACAGGGACAAGTTCACCCCTCCACTTT
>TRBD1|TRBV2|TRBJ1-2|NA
CASIGQGISYYGYTF
TGTGCCAGCATCGGACAGGGGATTTCCTACTATGGCTACACCTTC
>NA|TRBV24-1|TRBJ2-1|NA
CATSDTGKGNNEQFF
TGTGCCACCAGTGACACAGGGAAGGGGAACAATGAGCAGTTCTTC
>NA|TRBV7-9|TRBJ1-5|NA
CASSLEVPGRTRTPQHF
TGTGCCAGCAGCTTAGAAGTCCCGGGACGTACGAGAACGCCCCAGCATTTT
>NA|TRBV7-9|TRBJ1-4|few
CASRGWKGNEKLFF
TGTGCCAGCAGAGGGTGGAAGGGGAATGAAAAACTGTTTTTT
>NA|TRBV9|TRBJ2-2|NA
CASSVLGQHGELFF
TGTGCCAGCAGCGTACTTGGTCAGCACGGGGAGCTGTTTTTT
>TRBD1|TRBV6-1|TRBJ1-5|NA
CASIGDRVGNQPQHF
TGTGCCAGCATTGGGGACAGGGTGGGCAATCAGCCCCAGCATTTT
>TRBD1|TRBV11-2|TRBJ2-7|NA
CASSHIWDSSYEQYF
TGTGCCAGCAGCCACATCTGGGACAGTTCCTACGAGCAGTACTTC
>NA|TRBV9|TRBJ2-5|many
CASSLIADRETQYF
TGTGCCAGCAGCCTTATAGCTGATCGGGAGACCCAGTACTTC
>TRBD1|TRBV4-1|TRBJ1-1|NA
CASSQGWGQGGTEAFF
TGCGCCAGCAGCCAAGGCTGGGGACAGGGTGGCACTGAAGCTTTCTTT
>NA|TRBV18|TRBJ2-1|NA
CASSAKPSDNEQFF
TGTGCCAGCTCAGCCAAGCCTAGTGACAATGAGCAGTTCTTC
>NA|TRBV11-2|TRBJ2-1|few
CASSLPGGGDEQFF
TGTGCCAGCAGCTTACCCGGAGGGGGTGATGAGCAGTTCTTC
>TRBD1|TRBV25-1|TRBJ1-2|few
CASTISGGYGYTF
TGTGCCAGCACGATTTCAGGGGGCTATGGCTACACCTTC
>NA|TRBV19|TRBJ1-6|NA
CASSGSWGRNSPLHF
TGTGCCAGTAGTGGGTCATGGGGGAGAAATTCACCCCTCCACTTT
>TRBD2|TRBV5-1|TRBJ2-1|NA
CASSKTSGGPEQFF
TGCGCCAGCAGCAAGACTAGCGGGGGTCCTGAGCAGTTCTTC
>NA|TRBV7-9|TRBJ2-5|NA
CASSSRAYQETQYF
TGTGCCAGCAGCTCTCGGGCGTACCAAGAGACCCAGTACTTC
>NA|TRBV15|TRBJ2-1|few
CATSRDRYNEQFF
TGTGCCACCAGCAGAGATCGCTACAATGAGCAGTTCTTC
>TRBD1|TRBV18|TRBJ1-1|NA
CASSPKWTGKDTEAFF
TGTGCCAGCTCACCCAAATGGACAGGGAAGGACACTGAAGCTTTCTTT
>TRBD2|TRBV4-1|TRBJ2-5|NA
CASSRLPSGGQETQYF
TGCGCCAGCAGCCGACTGCCTAGCGGGGGACAAGAGACCCAGTACTTC
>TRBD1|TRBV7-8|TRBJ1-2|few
CASSDHRDSGYGYTF
TGTGCCAGCAGCGACCACCGGGACAGCGGCTATGGCTACACCTTC
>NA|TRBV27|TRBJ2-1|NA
CASRGSRRFYNEQFF
TGTGCCAGCAGGGGGTCGAGGAGGTTCTACAATGAGCAGTTCTTC
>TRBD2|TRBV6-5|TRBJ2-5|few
CASTPLADYPKTQYF
TGTGCCAGCACCCCACTAGCGGACTATCCCAAGACCCAGTACTTC
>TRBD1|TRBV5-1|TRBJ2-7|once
CASSFGQVLGEQYF
TGCGCCAGCAGCTTCGGACAGGTCCTCGGGGAGCAGTACTTC
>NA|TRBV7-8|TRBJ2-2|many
CASSTRRAGELFF
TGTGCCAGCAGCACAAGGAGGGCCGGGGAGCTGTTTTTT